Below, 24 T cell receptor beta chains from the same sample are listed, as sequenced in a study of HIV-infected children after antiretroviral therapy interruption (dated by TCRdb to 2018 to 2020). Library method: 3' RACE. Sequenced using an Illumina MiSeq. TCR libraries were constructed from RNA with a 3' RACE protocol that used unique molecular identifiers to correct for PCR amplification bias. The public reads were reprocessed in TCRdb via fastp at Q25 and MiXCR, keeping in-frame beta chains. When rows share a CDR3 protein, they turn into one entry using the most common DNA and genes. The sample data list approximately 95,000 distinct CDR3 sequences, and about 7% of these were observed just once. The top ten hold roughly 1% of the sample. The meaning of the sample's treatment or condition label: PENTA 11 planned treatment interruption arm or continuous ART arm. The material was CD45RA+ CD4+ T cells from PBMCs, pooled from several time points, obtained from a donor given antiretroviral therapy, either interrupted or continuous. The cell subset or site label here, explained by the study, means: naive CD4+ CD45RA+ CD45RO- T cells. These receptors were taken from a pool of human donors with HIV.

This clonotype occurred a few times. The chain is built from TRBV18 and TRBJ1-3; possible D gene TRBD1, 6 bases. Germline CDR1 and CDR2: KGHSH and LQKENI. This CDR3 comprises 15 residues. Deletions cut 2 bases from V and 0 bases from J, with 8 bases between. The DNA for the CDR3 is TGTGCCAGCTCACCAAGGGGGAACTCTGGAAACACCATATATTTT. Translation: CASSPRGNSGNTIYF.

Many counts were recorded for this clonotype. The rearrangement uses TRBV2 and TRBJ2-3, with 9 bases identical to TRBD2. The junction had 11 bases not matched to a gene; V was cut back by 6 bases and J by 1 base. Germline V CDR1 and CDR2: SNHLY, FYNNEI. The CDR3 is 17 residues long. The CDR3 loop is CASSLQGLALGTDTQYF. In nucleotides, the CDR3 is TGTGCCAGCAGCCTCCAGGGACTAGCTCTTGGCACAGATACGCAGTATTTT.

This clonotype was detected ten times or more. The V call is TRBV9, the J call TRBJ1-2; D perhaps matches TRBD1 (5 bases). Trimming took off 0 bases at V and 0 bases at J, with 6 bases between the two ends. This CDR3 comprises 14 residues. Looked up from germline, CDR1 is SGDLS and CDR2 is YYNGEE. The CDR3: CASSVARANYGYTF. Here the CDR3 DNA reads TGTGCCAGCAGCGTAGCCAGGGCTAACTATGGCTACACCTTC.

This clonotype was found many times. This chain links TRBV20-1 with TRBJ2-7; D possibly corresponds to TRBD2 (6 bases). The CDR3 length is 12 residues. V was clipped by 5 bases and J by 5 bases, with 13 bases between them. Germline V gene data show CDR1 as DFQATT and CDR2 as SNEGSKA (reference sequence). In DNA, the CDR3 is TGCAGTGCTCCCCTTGGAGGGCACGAGCAGTACTTC. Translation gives CSAPLGGHEQYF.

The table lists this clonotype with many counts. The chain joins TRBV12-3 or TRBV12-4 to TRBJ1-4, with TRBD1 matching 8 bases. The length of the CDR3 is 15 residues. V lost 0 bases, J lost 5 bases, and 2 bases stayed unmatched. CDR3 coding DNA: TGTGCCAGCAGTTTAGCGCAGGGGGCGAATGAAAAACTGTTTTTT. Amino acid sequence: CASSLAQGANEKLFF.

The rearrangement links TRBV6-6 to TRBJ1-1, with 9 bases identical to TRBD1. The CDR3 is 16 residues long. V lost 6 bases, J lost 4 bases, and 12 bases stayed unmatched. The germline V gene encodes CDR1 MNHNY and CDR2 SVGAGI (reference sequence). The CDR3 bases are TGTGCCAGCAGCCGACTACCGGGACAGGGATCCACTGAAGCTTTCTTT. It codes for CASSRLPGQGSTEAFF.

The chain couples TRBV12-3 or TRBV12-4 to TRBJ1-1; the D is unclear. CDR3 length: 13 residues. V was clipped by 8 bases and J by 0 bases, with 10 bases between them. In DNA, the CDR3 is TGTGCCAGCGCTCGGATCATGAACACTGAAGCTTTCTTT. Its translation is CASARIMNTEAFF.

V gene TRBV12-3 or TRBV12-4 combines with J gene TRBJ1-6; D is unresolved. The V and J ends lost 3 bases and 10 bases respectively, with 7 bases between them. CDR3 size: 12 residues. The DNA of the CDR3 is TGTGCCAGCAGTTTTTACGGGTCACCCCTCCACTTT. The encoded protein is CASSFYGSPLHF.

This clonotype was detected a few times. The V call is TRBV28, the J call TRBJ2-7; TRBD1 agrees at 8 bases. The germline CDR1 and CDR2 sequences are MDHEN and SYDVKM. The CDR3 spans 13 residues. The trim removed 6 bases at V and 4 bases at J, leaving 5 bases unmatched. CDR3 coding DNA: TGTGCCAGCAGGGGACAGGATCGATACGAGCAGTACTTC. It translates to CASRGQDRYEQYF.

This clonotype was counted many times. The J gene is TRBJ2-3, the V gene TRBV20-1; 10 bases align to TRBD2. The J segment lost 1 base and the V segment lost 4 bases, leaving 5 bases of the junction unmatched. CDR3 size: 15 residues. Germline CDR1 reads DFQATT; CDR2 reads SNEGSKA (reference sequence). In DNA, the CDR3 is TGCAGTGCTATCCTAGCGGGGGACGGCACAGATACGCAGTATTTT. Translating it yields CSAILAGDGTDTQYF.

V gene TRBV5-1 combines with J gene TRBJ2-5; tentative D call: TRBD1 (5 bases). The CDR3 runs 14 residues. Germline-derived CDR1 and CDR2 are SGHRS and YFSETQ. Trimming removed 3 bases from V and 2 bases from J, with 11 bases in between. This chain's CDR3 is CASSSRQPQETQYF. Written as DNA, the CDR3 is TGCGCCAGCAGCTCACGACAGCCTCAAGAGACCCAGTACTTC.

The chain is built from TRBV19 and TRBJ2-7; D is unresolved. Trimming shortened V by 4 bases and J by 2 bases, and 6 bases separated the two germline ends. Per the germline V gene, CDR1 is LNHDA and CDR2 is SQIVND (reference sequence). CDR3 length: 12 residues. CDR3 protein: CASSNVAYEQYF. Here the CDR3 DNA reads TGTGCCAGTAGTAACGTAGCCTACGAGCAGTACTTC.

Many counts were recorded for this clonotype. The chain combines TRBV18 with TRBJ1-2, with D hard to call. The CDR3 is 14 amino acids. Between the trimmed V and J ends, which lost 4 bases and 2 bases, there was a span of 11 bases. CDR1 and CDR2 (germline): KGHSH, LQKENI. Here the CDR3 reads CASSLEQRNYGYTF. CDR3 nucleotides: TGTGCCAGCTCACTGGAACAGAGGAACTATGGCTACACCTTC.

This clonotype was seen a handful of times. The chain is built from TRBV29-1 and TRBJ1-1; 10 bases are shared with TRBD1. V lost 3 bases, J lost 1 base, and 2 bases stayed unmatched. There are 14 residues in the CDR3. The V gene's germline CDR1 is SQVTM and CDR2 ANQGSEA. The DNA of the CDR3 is TGCAGCGTTGACAGACAGGGGGCGAACACTGAAGCTTTCTTT. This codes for CSVDRQGANTEAFF.

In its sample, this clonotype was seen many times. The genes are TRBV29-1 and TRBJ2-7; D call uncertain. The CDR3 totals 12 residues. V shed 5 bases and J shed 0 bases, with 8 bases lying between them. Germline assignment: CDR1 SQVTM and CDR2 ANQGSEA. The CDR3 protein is CSVIKASYEQYF. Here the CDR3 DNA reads TGCAGCGTTATTAAGGCCTCCTACGAGCAGTACTTC.

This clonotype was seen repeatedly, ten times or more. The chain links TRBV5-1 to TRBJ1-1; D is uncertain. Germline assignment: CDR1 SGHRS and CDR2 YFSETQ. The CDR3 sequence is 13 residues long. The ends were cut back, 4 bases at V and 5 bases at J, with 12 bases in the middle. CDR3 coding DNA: TGCGCCAGCAGCGGCGGACGTCAGACTGAAGCTTTCTTT. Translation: CASSGGRQTEAFF.

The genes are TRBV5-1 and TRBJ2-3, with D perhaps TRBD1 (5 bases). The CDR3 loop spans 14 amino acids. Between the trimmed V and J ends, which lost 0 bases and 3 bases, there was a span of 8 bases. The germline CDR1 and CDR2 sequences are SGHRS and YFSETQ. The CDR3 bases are TGCGCCAGCAGCTTGGAAGGGGCGACAGATACGCAGTATTTT. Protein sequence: CASSLEGATDTQYF.

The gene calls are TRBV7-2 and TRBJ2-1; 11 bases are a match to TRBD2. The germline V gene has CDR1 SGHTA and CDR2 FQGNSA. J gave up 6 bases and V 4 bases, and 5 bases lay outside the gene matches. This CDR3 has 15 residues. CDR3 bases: TGTGCCAGCAGCTCCGTAGCGGGGGGGCTCAATGAGCAGTTCTTC. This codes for CASSSVAGGLNEQFF.

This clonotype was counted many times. DNA for the CDR3: TGTGCCAGCAGTGGGCAGGGGAGGGTCAACGTCCTGACTTTC. This gives the protein CASSGQGRVNVLTF. The chain joins TRBV12-3 or TRBV12-4 to TRBJ2-6; D is possibly TRBD2 (7 bases). V lost 5 bases and J lost 9, with 14 bases in between. The CDR3 has 14 residues.

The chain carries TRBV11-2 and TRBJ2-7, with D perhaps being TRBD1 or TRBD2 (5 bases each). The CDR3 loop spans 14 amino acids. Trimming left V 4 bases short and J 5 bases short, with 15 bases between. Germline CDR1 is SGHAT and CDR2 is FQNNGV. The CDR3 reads CASSSVRGRNEQYF. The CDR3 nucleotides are TGTGCCAGCAGCTCGGTCCGGGGCCGCAACGAGCAGTACTTC.

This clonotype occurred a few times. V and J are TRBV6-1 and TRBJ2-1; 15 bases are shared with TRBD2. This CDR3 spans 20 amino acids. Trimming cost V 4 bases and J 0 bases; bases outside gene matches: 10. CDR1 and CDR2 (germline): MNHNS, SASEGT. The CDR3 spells CASSAIPGLAGGSSYNEQFF. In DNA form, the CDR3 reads TGTGCCAGCAGTGCGATACCGGGACTAGCGGGGGGTAGCTCCTACAATGAGCAGTTCTTC.

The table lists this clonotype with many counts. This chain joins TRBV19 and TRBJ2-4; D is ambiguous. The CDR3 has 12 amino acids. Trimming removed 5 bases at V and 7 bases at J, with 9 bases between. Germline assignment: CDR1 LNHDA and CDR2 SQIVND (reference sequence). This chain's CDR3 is CASSRFGNIQYF. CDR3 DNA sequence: TGTGCCAGTAGTCGATTCGGGAACATTCAGTACTTC.

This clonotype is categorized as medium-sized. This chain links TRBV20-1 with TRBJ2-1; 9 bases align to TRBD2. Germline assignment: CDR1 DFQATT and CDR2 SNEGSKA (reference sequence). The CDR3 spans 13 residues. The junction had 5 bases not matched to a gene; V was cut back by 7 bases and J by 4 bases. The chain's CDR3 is CSVGTSRYNEQFF. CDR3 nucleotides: TGCAGTGTAGGGACTAGCAGATACAATGAGCAGTTCTTC.

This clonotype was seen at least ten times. CDR3 DNA: TGTGCCAGCCGCGGGCTTATTAGCAATCAGCCCCAGCATTTT. Translated: CASRGLISNQPQHF. This chain uses TRBV6-5 with TRBJ1-5; D gene unclear. Per germline, CDR1 MNHEY and CDR2 SVGAGI. Trimming removed 8 bases at V and 0 bases at J, with 11 bases between. The CDR3 extends over 14 amino acids.